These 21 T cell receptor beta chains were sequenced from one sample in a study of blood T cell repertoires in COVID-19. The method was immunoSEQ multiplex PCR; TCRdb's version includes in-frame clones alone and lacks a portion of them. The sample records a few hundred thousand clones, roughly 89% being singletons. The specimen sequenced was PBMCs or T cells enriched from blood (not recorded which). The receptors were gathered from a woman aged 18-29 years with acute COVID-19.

For the CDR3, the DNA is TGTGCCAGCAGCCCAGGGGAAAGGCTCAATCAGCCCCAGCATTTT. Amino acids: CASSPGERLNQPQHF. The J gene is TRBJ1-5, the V gene TRBV5-5; weak D call: TRBD1 (6 bases). This CDR3 contains 15 residues. The germline CDR1 and CDR2 sequences are SGHKS and YYEKEE (reference sequence). V was clipped by 4 bases and J by 3 bases, with 14 bases between them. Drawing the rest from reference TRBV5-5 and TRBJ1-5, the complete variable domain is DAGVTQSPTHLIKTRGQQVTLRCSPISGHKSVSWYQQVLGQGPQFIFQYYEKEERGRGNFPDRFSARQFPNYSSELNVNALLLGDSALYLCASSPGERLNQPQHFGDGTRLSIL.

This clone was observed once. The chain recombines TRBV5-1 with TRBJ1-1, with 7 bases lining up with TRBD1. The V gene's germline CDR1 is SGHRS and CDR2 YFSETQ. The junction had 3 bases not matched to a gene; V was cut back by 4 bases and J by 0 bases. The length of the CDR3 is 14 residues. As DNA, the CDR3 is TGCGCCAGCAGCCCACAGGGGATGAACACTGAAGCTTTCTTT. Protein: CASSPQGMNTEAFF.

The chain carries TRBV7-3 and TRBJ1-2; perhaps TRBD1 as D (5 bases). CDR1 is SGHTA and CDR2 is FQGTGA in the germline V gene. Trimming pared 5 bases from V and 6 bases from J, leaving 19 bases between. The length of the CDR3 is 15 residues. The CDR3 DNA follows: TGTGCCAGCAGCCCACGCGGGGGATCGGGTGATGGCTACACCTTC. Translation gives CASSPRGGSGDGYTF.

As DNA, the CDR3 is TGTGCCAGCAGCCGTTCTAGCGGGAGTCGAGAGACCCAGTACTTC. This encodes CASSRSSGSRETQYF. The genes are TRBV28 and TRBJ2-5; TRBD2 aligns across 10 bases. Germline CDR1 and CDR2: MDHEN and SYDVKM. V dropped 6 bases and J dropped 4; count of bases not matched to a gene: 8. The CDR3 runs 15 residues.

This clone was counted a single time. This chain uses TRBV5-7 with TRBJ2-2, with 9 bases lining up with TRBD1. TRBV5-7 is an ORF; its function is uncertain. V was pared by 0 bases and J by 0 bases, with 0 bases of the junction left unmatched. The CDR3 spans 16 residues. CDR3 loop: CASSLGQGANTGELFF. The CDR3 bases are TGTGCCAGCAGCTTGGGACAGGGGGCGAACACCGGGGAGCTGTTTTTT.

CDR3 in amino acids: CAWSERGTEAFF. DNA of the CDR3: TGTGCCTGGAGTGAGCGCGGTACTGAAGCTTTCTTT. The chain combines TRBV30 with TRBJ1-1; D gene unclear. From germline, CDR1 is GTSNPN and CDR2 SVGIG (reference sequence). Trimming cost V 1 base and J 5 bases, with 8 bases left between them. CDR3 length: 12 residues.

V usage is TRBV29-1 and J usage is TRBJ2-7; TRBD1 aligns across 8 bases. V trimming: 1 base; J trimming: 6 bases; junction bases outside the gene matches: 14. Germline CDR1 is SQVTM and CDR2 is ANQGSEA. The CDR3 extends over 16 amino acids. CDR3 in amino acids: CSVEGLERTGLREQYF. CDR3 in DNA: TGCAGCGTTGAAGGATTAGAGAGGACAGGGCTTCGCGAGCAGTACTTC.

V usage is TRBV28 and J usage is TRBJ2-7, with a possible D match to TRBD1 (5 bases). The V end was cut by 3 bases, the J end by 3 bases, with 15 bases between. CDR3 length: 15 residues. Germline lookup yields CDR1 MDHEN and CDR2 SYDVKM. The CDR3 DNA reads TGTGCCAGCAGTTTCTGGACCAGGGCCAACTACGAGCAGTACTTC. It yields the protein CASSFWTRANYEQYF.

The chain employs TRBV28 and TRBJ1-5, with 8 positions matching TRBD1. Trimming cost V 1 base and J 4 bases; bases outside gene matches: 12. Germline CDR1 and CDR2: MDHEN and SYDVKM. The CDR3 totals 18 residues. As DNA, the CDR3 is TGTGCCAGCAGTTTATACGGACAGGGTATCGGGACTAATCAGCCCCAGCATTTT. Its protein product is CASSLYGQGIGTNQPQHF.

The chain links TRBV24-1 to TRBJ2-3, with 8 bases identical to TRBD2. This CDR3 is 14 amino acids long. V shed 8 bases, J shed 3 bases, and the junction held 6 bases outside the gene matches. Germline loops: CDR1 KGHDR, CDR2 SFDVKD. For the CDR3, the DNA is TGTGCCACCAATTCGGGAGGGCGGACAGATACGCAGTATTTT. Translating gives CATNSGGRTDTQYF.

CDR3 coding DNA: TGTGCCAGCAGCTTAGGTGGCAGGAATAATCAGCCCCAGCATTTT. This translates into CASSLGGRNNQPQHF. The chain is built from TRBV5-8 and TRBJ1-5; D gene uncertain. Germline CDR1 is SGHTS and CDR2 is YDEGEE. The CDR3 runs 15 residues. V was cut by 2 bases and J by 4 bases, with 13 bases left in between.

The CDR3 region is CASSLGGGQPQHF. In DNA, the CDR3 is TGTGCCAGCAGTTTAGGGGGGGGACAGCCCCAGCATTTT. The genes are TRBV27 and TRBJ1-5, with a possible D match to TRBD1 (5 bases). Germline V CDR1 and CDR2: MNHEY, SMNVEV (reference sequence). The V end was cut by 2 bases, the J end by 7 bases, with 9 bases between. This CDR3 has 13 amino acids.

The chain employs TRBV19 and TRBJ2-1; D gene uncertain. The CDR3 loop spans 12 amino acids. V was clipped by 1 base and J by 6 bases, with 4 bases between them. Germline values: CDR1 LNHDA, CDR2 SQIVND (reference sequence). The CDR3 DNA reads TGTGCCAGTAGTATAGCAGTCAATGAGCAGTTCTTC. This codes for CASSIAVNEQFF. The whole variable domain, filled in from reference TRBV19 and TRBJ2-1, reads DGGITQSPKYLFRKEGQNVTLSCEQNLNHDAMYWYRQDPGQGLRLIYYSQIVNDFQKGDIAEGYSVSREKKESFPLTVTSAQKNPTAFYLCASSIAVNEQFFGPGTRLTVL.

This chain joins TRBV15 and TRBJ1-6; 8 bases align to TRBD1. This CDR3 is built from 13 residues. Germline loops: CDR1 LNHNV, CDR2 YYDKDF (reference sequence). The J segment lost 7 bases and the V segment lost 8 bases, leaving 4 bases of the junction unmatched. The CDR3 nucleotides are TGTGCCACCCGGGACAGGACCAATTCACCCCTCCACTTT. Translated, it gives CATRDRTNSPLHF.

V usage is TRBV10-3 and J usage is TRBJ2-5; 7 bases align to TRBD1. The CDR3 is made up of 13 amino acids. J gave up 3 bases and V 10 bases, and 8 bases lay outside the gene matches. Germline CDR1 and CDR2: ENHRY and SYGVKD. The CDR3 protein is CASTGVREETQYF. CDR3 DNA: TGTGCCAGTACAGGGGTACGCGAAGAGACCCAGTACTTC.

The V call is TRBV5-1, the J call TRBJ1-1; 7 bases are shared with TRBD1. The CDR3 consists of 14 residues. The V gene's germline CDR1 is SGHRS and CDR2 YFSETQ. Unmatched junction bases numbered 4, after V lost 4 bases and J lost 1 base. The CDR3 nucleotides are TGCGCCAGCAGCCAGGGACAGTCGAACACTGAAGCTTTCTTT. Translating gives CASSQGQSNTEAFF.

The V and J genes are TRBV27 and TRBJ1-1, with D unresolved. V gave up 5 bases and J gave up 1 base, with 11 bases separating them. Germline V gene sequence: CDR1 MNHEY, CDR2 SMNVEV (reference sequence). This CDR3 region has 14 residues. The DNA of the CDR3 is TGTGCCAGCAGTCGTTTTGGAGCGAACACTGAAGCTTTCTTT. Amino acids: CASSRFGANTEAFF.

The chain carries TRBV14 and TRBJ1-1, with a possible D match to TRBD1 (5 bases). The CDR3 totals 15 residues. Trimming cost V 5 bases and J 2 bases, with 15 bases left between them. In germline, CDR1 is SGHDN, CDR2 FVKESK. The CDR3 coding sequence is TGTGCCAGCAGCGTTATGGTAGGGGATAACACTGAAGCTTTCTTT. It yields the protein CASSVMVGDNTEAFF.

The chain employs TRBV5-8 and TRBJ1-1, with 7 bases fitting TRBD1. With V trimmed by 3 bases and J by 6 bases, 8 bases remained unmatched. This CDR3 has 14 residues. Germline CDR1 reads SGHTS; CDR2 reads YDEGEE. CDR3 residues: CASSSDRDGAEAFF. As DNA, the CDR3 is TGTGCCAGCAGCTCCGACAGGGACGGGGCTGAAGCTTTCTTT. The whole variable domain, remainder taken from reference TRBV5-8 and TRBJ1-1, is EAGVTQSPTHLIKTRGQQATLRCSPISGHTSVYWYQQALGLGLQFLLWYDEGEERNRGNFPPRFSGRQFPNYSSELNVNALELEDSALYLCASSSDRDGAEAFFGQGTRLTVV.

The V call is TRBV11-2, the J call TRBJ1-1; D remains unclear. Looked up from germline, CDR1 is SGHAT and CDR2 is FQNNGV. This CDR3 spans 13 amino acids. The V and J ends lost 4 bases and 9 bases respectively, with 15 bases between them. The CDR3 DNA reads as TGTGCCAGCAGCTCCTCGTCGGAGTCTAAAGCTTTCTTT. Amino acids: CASSSSSESKAFF.

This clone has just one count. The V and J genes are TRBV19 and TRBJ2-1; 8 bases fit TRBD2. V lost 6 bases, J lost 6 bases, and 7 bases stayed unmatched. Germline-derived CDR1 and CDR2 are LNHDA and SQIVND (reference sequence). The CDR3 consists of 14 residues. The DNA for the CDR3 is TGTGCCAGTAGACCCCCCGGGACTAGCAATGAGCAGTTCTTC. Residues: CASRPPGTSNEQFF.